This T cell receptor beta chain comes out of a study of response to subunit inactivated influenza vaccine. Study results and caveats: The study's authors posited that every seasonal influenza vaccination enlists few new T cells.

Between the trimmed V and J ends, which lost 5 bases and 6 bases, there was a span of 17 bases. CDR1 and CDR2 from the germline V gene are SEHNR and FQNEAQ (reference sequence). CDR3 size: 14 residues. TCRdb analysed the RT-PCR reads with MiXCR anew, one entry per CDR3 protein. The data show roughly 570,000 distinct CDR3 sequences, 10% to 15% seen once. A note on this clonotype: Its antigen remains unidentified.

The sequences come from PBMCs from blood, collected about 40 days after vaccination. This sequence originates from a man aged 50-59 years who received an inactivated influenza vaccine. V is TRBV7-9 and J is TRBJ2-7; maybe TRBD2 (7 bases). CDR3: CASSTEGGLSEQYF. CDR3 DNA: TGTGCCAGCAGCACCGAGGGGGGGCTGAGCGAGCAGTACTTC. Drawing the rest from reference TRBV7-9 and TRBJ2-7, the complete variable domain is DTGVSQNPRHKITKRGQNVTFRCDPISEHNRLYWYRQTLGQGPEFLTYFQNEAQLEKSRLLSDRFSAERPKGSFSTLEIQRTEQGDSAMYLCASSTEGGLSEQYFGPGTRLTVT.